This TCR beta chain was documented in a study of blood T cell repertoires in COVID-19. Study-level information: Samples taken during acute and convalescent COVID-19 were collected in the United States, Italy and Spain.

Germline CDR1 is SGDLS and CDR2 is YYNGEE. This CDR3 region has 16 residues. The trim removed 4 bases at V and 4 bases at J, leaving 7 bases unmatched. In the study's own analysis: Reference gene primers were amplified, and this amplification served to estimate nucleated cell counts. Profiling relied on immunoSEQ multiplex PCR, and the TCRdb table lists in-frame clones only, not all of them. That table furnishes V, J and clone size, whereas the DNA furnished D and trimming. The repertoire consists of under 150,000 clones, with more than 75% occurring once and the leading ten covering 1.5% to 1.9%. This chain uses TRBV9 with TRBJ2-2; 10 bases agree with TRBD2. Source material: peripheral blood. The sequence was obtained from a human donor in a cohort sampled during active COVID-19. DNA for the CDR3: TGTGCCAGCAGCCTAATAGGGACTAGCGCCACCGGGGAGCTGTTTTTT. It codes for CASSLIGTSATGELFF.